These T cell receptor beta chains were read from a single sample in a study of blood T cells in healthy people across ages. TCRdb itself ran the 5' RACE reads through MiXCR, one entry per CDR3 protein. The profile shows approximately 960,000 distinct CDR3 sequences, 25% to 30% of them singletons. This sample also appeared in a second study, on T cells of mothers and their children.

The specimen was blood. The receptors originated from a woman aged 40 to 50 in good health. Each CDR3 is given without its conserved first and last residue. The D gene is left open where the match is weak.

d_gene: TRBD1; v_gene: TRBV15; j_gene: TRBJ1-1; CDR3aa: ATIPGDRTTTEAF
d_gene: NA; v_gene: TRBV6-1; j_gene: TRBJ2-4; CDR3aa: ASSEDWTVSIQY
d_gene: NA; v_gene: TRBV19; j_gene: TRBJ2-7; CDR3aa: ASSMGAEQY
d_gene: TRBD2; v_gene: TRBV20-1; j_gene: TRBJ2-5; CDR3aa: SARARRGAGGPETQY
d_gene: NA; v_gene: TRBV28; j_gene: TRBJ2-1; CDR3aa: ASSTRGGSEQF
d_gene: NA; v_gene: TRBV6-5; j_gene: TRBJ2-5; CDR3aa: ASSYYKSRRGIGTQY
d_gene: NA; v_gene: TRBV4-3; j_gene: TRBJ1-2; CDR3aa: ASSPYSGADYGYT
d_gene: NA; v_gene: TRBV29-1; j_gene: TRBJ1-2; CDR3aa: SVGEPIYGYT
d_gene: NA; v_gene: TRBV12-3/TRBV12-4; j_gene: TRBJ1-5; CDR3aa: ASSSGQPQH
d_gene: NA; v_gene: TRBV12-3/TRBV12-4; j_gene: TRBJ1-2; CDR3aa: ASSFRGINYGYT
d_gene: TRBD2; v_gene: TRBV7-2; j_gene: TRBJ2-7; CDR3aa: ASRATGTSSDEQY
d_gene: NA; v_gene: TRBV7-2; j_gene: TRBJ2-7; CDR3aa: ASSPIAQATYEQY
d_gene: NA; v_gene: TRBV28; j_gene: TRBJ1-2; CDR3aa: ASSRHLTANYGYT
d_gene: TRBD1; v_gene: TRBV20-1; j_gene: TRBJ2-5; CDR3aa: SADGTGKGETQY
d_gene: NA; v_gene: TRBV10-3; j_gene: TRBJ2-1; CDR3aa: AISESKGRNEQF
d_gene: NA; v_gene: TRBV21-1; j_gene: TRBJ2-2; CDR3aa: ASSKALFRSKGRDTGELF
d_gene: NA; v_gene: TRBV7-2; j_gene: TRBJ2-5; CDR3aa: ASSSSWTTQETQY
d_gene: NA; v_gene: TRBV29-1; j_gene: TRBJ2-1; CDR3aa: SVEDIVGVAYNEQF